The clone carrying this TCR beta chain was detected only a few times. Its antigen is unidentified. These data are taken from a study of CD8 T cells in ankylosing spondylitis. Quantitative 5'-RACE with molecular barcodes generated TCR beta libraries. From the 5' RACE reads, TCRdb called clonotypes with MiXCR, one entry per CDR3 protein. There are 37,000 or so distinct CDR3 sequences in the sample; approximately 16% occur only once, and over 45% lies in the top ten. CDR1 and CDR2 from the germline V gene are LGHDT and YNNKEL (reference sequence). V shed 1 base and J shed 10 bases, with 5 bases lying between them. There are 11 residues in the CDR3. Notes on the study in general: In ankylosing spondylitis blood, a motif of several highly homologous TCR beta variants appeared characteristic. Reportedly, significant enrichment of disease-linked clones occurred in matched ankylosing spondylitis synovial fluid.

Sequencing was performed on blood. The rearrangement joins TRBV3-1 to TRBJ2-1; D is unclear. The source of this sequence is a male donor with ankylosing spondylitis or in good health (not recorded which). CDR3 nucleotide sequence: TGTGCCAGCAGCCAAGTAGGGGAGCAGTTCTTC. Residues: CASSQVGEQFF.